The 15 T cell receptor beta chains below come from one sample, sequenced in a study of T cell changes during pregnancy in multiple sclerosis. Assay: immunoSEQ multiplex PCR; the TCRdb copy retains only in-frame clones and omits some. Here the sample spans 70,000 to 90,000 clones, around 93% being singletons. Here the sequenced sample was PBMCs, taken in the first trimester of pregnancy. These receptors were collected from a female donor in good health, serving as a control in a pregnancy study. Some clones in this sample may be carry-over from other donors' samples.

CDR3 sequence reads: CASSLPQDRLTKNIQYF. In DNA, the CDR3 is TGTGCCAGCAGCTTACCCCAGGACAGGTTAACCAAAAACATTCAGTACTTC. J is TRBJ2-4 and V is TRBV7-9, with 7 nucleotides matching TRBD1. J lost 2 bases, V lost 2 bases, and 9 bases had no gene match. The CDR3 is made up of 17 amino acids. CDR1 and CDR2 from the germline V gene are SEHNR and FQNEAQ (reference sequence).

The chain uses TRBV28 and TRBJ2-7, with a possible D match to TRBD1 (5 bases). The V gene lost 2 bases and the J gene lost 3 bases, with 5 bases spanning the gap. The CDR3 is 12 amino acids. Germline CDR1 and CDR2: MDHEN and SYDVKM. CDR3 in amino acids: CASSLDSYEQYF. CDR3 DNA: TGTGCCAGCAGTTTAGACAGCTACGAGCAGTACTTC.

This clone came up once. The rearrangement links TRBV7-2 to TRBJ1-2; D is unclear. Germline assignment: CDR1 SGHTA and CDR2 FQGNSA. The CDR3 sequence is 13 residues long. V lost 1 base and J 3 bases, leaving 6 bases between the germline ends. The CDR3 DNA reads TGTGCCAGCAGCTTAGGAGGGTACTATGGCTACACCTTC. It encodes CASSLGGYYGYTF.

The chain joins TRBV28 to TRBJ1-2; tentatively, D is TRBD1 (6 bases). Germline CDR1 is MDHEN and CDR2 is SYDVKM. This CDR3 has 16 residues. Between the trimmed V and J ends, which lost 6 bases and 1 base, there was a span of 18 bases. CDR3 amino acids: CASRTGRRDNNYGYTF. DNA for the CDR3: TGTGCCAGCAGAACAGGGCGCCGAGACAATAACTATGGCTACACCTTC.

The CDR3 DNA is TGCAGCGTTTTGGGGGGGTCAGGCTACACCTTC. It codes for CSVLGGSGYTF. The genes are TRBV29-1 and TRBJ1-2, with D possibly matching TRBD1 (5 bases). Germline CDR1 SQVTM, CDR2 ANQGSEA. The CDR3 has 11 residues. V was pared by 5 bases and J by 8 bases, with 12 bases between.

The genes are TRBV5-1 and TRBJ2-5, with 9 nucleotides matching TRBD1. Per germline, CDR1 SGHRS and CDR2 YFSETQ. This CDR3 region has 18 residues. After removal of 1 base from V and 1 base from J, the junction contained 11 bases not matched to a gene. CDR3 coding DNA: TGCGCCAGCAGCTTGTGGGGGGGGACAGGGTCTCTCCAAGAGACCCAGTACTTC. Its protein is CASSLWGGTGSLQETQYF. Supplemented by reference TRBV5-1 and TRBJ2-5, the full variable domain reads KAGVTQTPRYLIKTRGQQVTLSCSPISGHRSVSWYQQTPGQGLQFLFEYFSETQRNKGNFPGRFSGRQFSNSRSEMNVSTLELGDSALYLCASSLWGGTGSLQETQYFGPGTRLLVL.

V is TRBV5-8 and J is TRBJ2-7; D perhaps matches TRBD1 (6 bases). CDR1 SGHTS and CDR2 YDEGEE come from the germline V gene. The CDR3 totals 15 residues. Trimming removed 1 base from V and 5 bases from J, with 16 bases in between. In DNA form, the CDR3 reads TGTGCCAGCAGCTTGTTAGGGGGTTCGTACGACGAGCAGTACTTC. Translated: CASSLLGGSYDEQYF. The whole variable domain, remainder taken from reference TRBV5-8 and TRBJ2-7, is EAGVTQSPTHLIKTRGQQATLRCSPISGHTSVYWYQQALGLGLQFLLWYDEGEERNRGNFPPRFSGRQFPNYSSELNVNALELEDSALYLCASSLLGGSYDEQYFGPGTRLTVT.

This clone was seen once. The V call is TRBV2, the J call TRBJ1-3; D is unresolved. Between the trimmed V and J ends, which lost 10 bases and 0 bases, there was a span of 7 bases. This CDR3 region has 12 residues. Germline V gene lookup returns CDR1 SNHLY and CDR2 FYNNEI. The chain's CDR3 is CATSSSGNTIYF. CDR3 nucleotides: TGTGCCACTTCGTCCTCTGGAAACACCATATATTTT.

With regard to this clone: No DNA is shown, since the ends of the CDR3 on it are uncertain; the CDR3 is the one TCRdb lists. The chain has TRBV4-3 and TRBJ2-1; whether TRBD1, the table's D call, matches the DNA was not checked. CDR1 and CDR2 (germline): LGHNA, YSLEER. The length of the CDR3 is 17 amino acids, counting both ends. CDR3 sequence reads: CASSQDSGQGHVNEQFF.

The V gene is TRBV5-4, the J gene TRBJ2-7; 7 positions agree with TRBD2. Germline trimming cut 2 bases from V and 7 bases from J; bases unmatched to any gene: 18. CDR3 length: 17 amino acids. CDR1 is SGHNT, CDR2 YYREEE, per germline (reference sequence). The CDR3 spells CASSFIKSGTTNKEQYF. CDR3 bases: TGTGCCAGCAGCTTCATCAAGAGCGGGACCACTAATAAAGAGCAGTACTTC.

The gene calls are TRBV9 and TRBJ2-1; D not resolved. The CDR3 consists of 14 residues. V was cut by 2 bases and J by 2 bases, with 8 bases left in between. Germline V gene data show CDR1 as SGDLS and CDR2 as YYNGEE. CDR3 residues: CASSVSQAYNEQFF. The CDR3 coding sequence is TGTGCCAGCAGCGTGAGTCAGGCCTACAATGAGCAGTTCTTC. The variable domain in full, completed from reference TRBV9 and TRBJ2-1, reads DSGVTQTPKHLITATGQRVTLRCSPRSGDLSVYWYQQSLDQGLQFLIQYYNGEERAKGNILERFSAQQFPDLHSELNLSSLELGDSALYFCASSVSQAYNEQFFGPGTRLTVL.

This clone has just one count. J is TRBJ2-3 and V is TRBV7-8; 8 bases align to TRBD1. Germline-derived CDR1 and CDR2 are SGHVS and FQNEAQ. Unmatched junction bases numbered 10, after V lost 2 bases and J lost 9 bases. The CDR3 totals 15 residues. CDR3 nucleotide sequence: TGTGCCAGCAGCTTACAAAGGACAGGGTCAAGGACGCAGTATTTT. The encoded protein is CASSLQRTGSRTQYF.

A remark on this clone: Relative to the germline gene, one junction end is altered; a read error may explain this. In nucleotides, the CDR3 is TGTGTCAGCAGCTTAGGTCGCAGGGCCTACGAGCAGTACTTC. The encoded protein is CVSSLGRRAYEQYF. This rearrangement joins TRBV11-1 to TRBJ2-7; TRBD1 is a possible D gene (5 bases). CDR1 and CDR2 (germline): SGHAT, FQDESV (reference sequence). The CDR3 extends over 14 amino acids.

The chain links TRBV5-1 to TRBJ2-5; D not certain. Trimming took off 0 bases at V and 8 bases at J, with 11 bases between the two ends. The CDR3 covers 13 residues. Germline V CDR1 and CDR2: SGHRS, YFSETQ. The CDR3 loop reads CASSLASEATQYF. The CDR3, as DNA: TGCGCCAGCAGCTTGGCCTCTGAGGCCACCCAGTACTTC.

The rearrangement joins TRBV19 to TRBJ2-5; D gene ambiguous. V was shortened by 1 base and J by 3 bases, with 6 bases between the two germline ends. Germline V gives CDR1 LNHDA, CDR2 SQIVND (reference sequence). This CDR3 has 13 amino acids. Here the CDR3 DNA reads TGTGCCAGTAGTATAGTGCCAGAAGAGACCCAGTACTTC. Translated: CASSIVPEETQYF.